This is a list of T cell receptor beta chains from one sample in a study of T cell repertoires in cytomegalovirus infection. TCRdb fed the reads into MiXCR, producing one record per CDR3 protein. The sample has 180,000 or so distinct CDR3 sequences, approximately 17% seen once. Sequenced: CD8+ T cells from PBMCs. The receptors originated from a human donor in good health (CMV status not recorded). Some clones in this sample may be carry-over from other donors' samples. CDR3s include the opening cysteine and the closing phenylalanine or tryptophan. A D gene is named only where the DNA matches it firmly. The listing skips clone size in some rows; elsewhere it reads once, few, many or a size class.

d_call clone_size j_call v_call cdr3_aa cdr3_nt
TRBD2 medium-sized TRBJ2-3 TRBV7-8 CASSFPTSGAADTQYF TGTGCCAGCAGCTTCCCGACTAGCGGGGCTGCAGATACGCAGTATTTT
- few TRBJ2-3 TRBV5-1 CASSGTLLTDTQYF TGCGCCAGCTCTGGGACCTTACTCACAGATACGCAGTATTTT
TRBD2 few TRBJ2-3 TRBV5-6 CASRSGTSGGLFTDTQYF TGTGCCAGCAGGTCCGGGACTAGCGGGGGGCTTTTCACAGATACGCAGTATTTT
- many TRBJ1-5 TRBV7-9 CASSLPGQPQHF TGTGCCAGCAGCTTGCCCGGTCAGCCCCAGCATTTT
- - TRBJ2-3 TRBV28 CASSTTGKDTQYF TGTGCCAGCAGCACAACAGGGAAAGATACGCAGTATTTT
- - TRBJ2-7 TRBV7-2 CASSQKDVPTTYEQYF TGTGCCAGCAGCCAGAAGGACGTCCCTACTACCTACGAGCAGTACTTC
- few TRBJ2-3 TRBV30 CAWSVHIRTDTQYF TGTGCCTGGAGTGTACACATCCGCACAGATACGCAGTATTTT
TRBD1 few TRBJ2-7 TRBV9 CASSPRDRAYEQYF TGTGCCAGCTCCCCCCGGGACAGAGCCTACGAGCAGTACTTC
- - TRBJ2-7 TRBV7-2 CASSLTPGSSYEQYF TGTGCCAGCAGCTTAACTCCAGGGAGCTCCTACGAGCAGTACTTC
- many TRBJ1-2 TRBV7-2 CASSLFIGWQERNHYGYTF TGTGCCAGCAGCTTATTTATTGGTTGGCAGGAGCGGAATCACTATGGCTACACCTTC
- - TRBJ1-1 TRBV7-2 CALSPEAFF TGTGCCCTGTCGCCGGAAGCTTTCTTT
- - TRBJ2-7 TRBV12-3/TRBV12-4 CASSLRGEDEQYF TGTGCCAGCAGTTTAAGGGGGGAAGACGAGCAGTACTTC
- - TRBJ2-1 TRBV25-1 CASSESGGSYNEQFF TGTGCCAGCAGTGAATCCGGGGGCTCCTACAATGAGCAGTTCTTC
- few TRBJ1-2 TRBV7-9 CASSVRANYGYTF TGTGCCAGCAGCGTTAGGGCTAACTATGGCTACACCTTC
- - TRBJ2-2 TRBV6-5 CASSYSTPGTLNTGELFF TGTGCCAGCAGTTACTCGACTCCAGGGACGCTAAACACCGGGGAGCTGTTTTTT
TRBD2 - TRBJ2-1 TRBV7-2 CASSPLAGGDYNEQFF TGTGCCAGCAGCCCCTTAGCGGGGGGAGATTACAATGAGCAGTTCTTC
- - TRBJ1-1 TRBV7-6 CASSLDGGTEAFF TGTGCCAGCAGCTTAGACGGAGGAACTGAAGCTTTCTTT
TRBD1 - TRBJ2-7 TRBV5-1 CASSAEDRPTYEQYF TGCGCCAGCAGCGCCGAGGACAGGCCAACCTACGAGCAGTACTTC
- few TRBJ2-3 TRBV12-3/TRBV12-4 CASSPSGPDTQYF TGTGCCAGCAGTCCCTCGGGCCCAGATACGCAGTATTTT
TRBD1 few TRBJ1-4 TRBV10-3 CAISESGQPNEKLFF TGTGCCATCAGTGAGTCGGGACAGCCTAATGAAAAACTGTTTTTT
- - TRBJ1-4 TRBV7-2 CASSLRSATLNEKLFF TGTGCCAGCAGCTTACGATCGGCGACATTAAATGAAAAACTGTTTTTT
- - TRBJ1-5 TRBV20-1 CSARDKSPRESYSNQPQHF TGCAGTGCTAGAGATAAGTCCCCCAGGGAAAGCTATAGCAATCAGCCCCAGCATTTT
- - TRBJ1-1 TRBV7-2 CASSPRGGLGEAFF TGTGCCAGCAGCCCTCGGGGGGGCCTCGGTGAAGCTTTCTTT
- medium-sized TRBJ2-7 TRBV7-2 CASSETGSPREQYF TGTGCCAGCAGCGAGACAGGTAGCCCCAGAGAGCAGTACTTC
- - TRBJ1-1 TRBV13 CASSLLPGQGTEAFF TGTGCCAGCAGCTTATTGCCTGGACAAGGAACTGAAGCTTTCTTT
TRBD2 many TRBJ2-1 TRBV7-2 CASSILAGPGNEQFF TGTGCCAGCAGCATCCTAGCGGGGCCGGGGAATGAGCAGTTCTTC
- - TRBJ2-7 TRBV3-1 CASSQDWGYEQYF TGTGCCAGCAGCCAAGACTGGGGGTACGAGCAGTACTTC
TRBD1 - TRBJ2-7 TRBV28 CASSLWRDRASYEQYF TGTGCCAGCAGTTTATGGAGGGACAGGGCTTCCTACGAGCAGTACTTC
- few TRBJ2-7 TRBV4-3 CASSQSGKGYEQYF TGCGCCAGCAGCCAATCCGGGAAGGGCTACGAGCAGTACTTC
- - TRBJ2-2 TRBV10-3 CAISVDRTNTGELFF TGTGCCATCAGTGTTGACAGGACGAACACCGGGGAGCTGTTTTTT
- - TRBJ1-1 TRBV13 CASSPNPTGSAEAFF TGTGCCAGCAGCCCGAACCCGACAGGATCCGCCGAAGCTTTCTTT
TRBD1 few TRBJ1-6 TRBV7-9 CASTPGQGDSPLHF TGTGCCAGCACCCCGGGACAGGGCGATTCACCCCTCCACTTT
TRBD1 - TRBJ2-7 TRBV6-2/TRBV6-3 CASTRDRGLEQYF TGTGCCAGCACCCGGGACAGGGGGCTCGAGCAGTACTTC
TRBD2 few TRBJ2-7 TRBV29-1 CSVEDDGEGPYEQYF TGCAGCGTTGAAGACGACGGGGAGGGGCCCTACGAGCAGTACTTC
- few TRBJ2-7 TRBV7-6 CASSLYHGGTYEQYF TGTGCTAGCAGCTTATATCATGGTGGGACCTACGAGCAGTACTTC
- few TRBJ2-3 TRBV12-3/TRBV12-4 CASSSSRVEREYF TGTGCCAGCAGTTCCTCCCGCGTCGAGCGGGAGTATTTT
- - TRBJ2-5 TRBV28 CASSSLLTGQETQYF TGTGCCAGCAGTTCCCTCTTGACTGGCCAAGAGACCCAGTACTTC
- few TRBJ1-2 TRBV27 CASSLAFNYGYTF TGTGCCAGCAGTTTGGCTTTTAACTATGGCTACACCTTC
- - TRBJ2-1 TRBV7-2 CASSLGPLYNEQFF TGTGCCAGCAGCTTAGGACCCCTGTACAATGAGCAGTTCTTC
TRBD1 - TRBJ2-1 TRBV20-1 CSASWDSDYNEQFF TGCAGTGCTAGTTGGGACAGCGACTACAATGAGCAGTTCTTC
- few TRBJ1-2 TRBV2 CASSELRESLRGASYGYTF TGTGCCAGCAGTGAACTCCGAGAAAGCCTACGAGGGGCTAGCTATGGCTACACCTTC